A single sample is the source of the 21 T cell receptor beta chains below, sequenced in a study of blood T cell repertoires in COVID-19. Repertoires were generated with immunoSEQ multiplex PCR, while TCRdb's copy carries only in-frame clones and drops some. Of approximately 52,000 clones in the sample, about 88% are singletons; the top ten hold under 5%. The specimen was peripheral blood. Source of these receptors: a man aged 55 to 70 with active COVID-19.

This clone was observed once. This chain uses TRBV28 with TRBJ2-1; D is perhaps TRBD1 (7 bases). This CDR3 is built from 14 residues. Trimming removed 5 bases from V and 5 bases from J, with 13 bases in between. Germline values: CDR1 MDHEN, CDR2 SYDVKM. The CDR3: CASSPTGRNNEQFF. The CDR3 coding sequence is TGTGCCAGCAGTCCGACAGGGAGGAACAATGAGCAGTTCTTC.

This rearrangement joins TRBV7-2 to TRBJ1-1, with D maybe TRBD1 (6 bases). The CDR3 length is 14 residues. The ends were cut back, 1 base at V and 2 bases at J, with 8 bases in the middle. Germline V gene lookup returns CDR1 SGHTA and CDR2 FQGNSA. CDR3 sequence: CASSLDRVNTEAFF. Written as DNA, the CDR3 is TGTGCCAGCAGCTTAGACAGGGTCAACACTGAAGCTTTCTTT. Using reference TRBV7-2 and TRBJ1-1 for the parts outside the CDR3, the full variable domain is GAGVSQSPSNKVTEKGKDVELRCDPISGHTALYWYRQSLGQGLEFLIYFQGNSAPDKSGLPSDRFSAERTGGSVSTLTIQRTQQEDSAVYLCASSLDRVNTEAFFGQGTRLTVV.

V and J are TRBV18 and TRBJ2-5; D is perhaps TRBD1 (6 bases). CDR1 KGHSH and CDR2 LQKENI come from the germline V gene. The CDR3 totals 14 residues. V gave up 5 bases and J gave up 4 bases, with 14 bases separating them. In DNA, the CDR3 is TGTGCCAGCTCAATACGTCAGGGGCTAGAGACCCAGTACTTC. Its translation is CASSIRQGLETQYF.

V usage is TRBV5-1 and J usage is TRBJ2-1; 7 nucleotides line up with TRBD2. CDR1 and CDR2 from the germline V gene are SGHRS and YFSETQ. The CDR3 runs to 17 residues. Trimming at V came to 0 bases and at J to 0 bases, leaving 6 bases not matched to a gene. CDR3 nucleotides: TGCGCCAGCAGCTTGGGCGGGAGCAGGAGCTCCTACAATGAGCAGTTCTTC. Its protein is CASSLGGSRSSYNEQFF.

The chain is built from TRBV5-8 and TRBJ2-5; 9 nucleotides align to TRBD2. Germline V lookup: CDR1 SGHTS, CDR2 YDEGEE. This CDR3 is 15 amino acids long. V dropped 4 bases and J dropped 0; count of bases not matched to a gene: 4. The CDR3 sequence is CASSSGLAHQETQYF. The DNA for the CDR3 is TGTGCCAGCAGCAGCGGACTAGCGCACCAAGAGACCCAGTACTTC.

This clone came up a few times. V gene TRBV6-5 combines with J gene TRBJ2-5; D ambiguous. The V and J ends lost 5 bases and 7 bases respectively, with 11 bases between them. This CDR3 is 12 amino acids long. CDR1 and CDR2 (germline): MNHEY, SVGAGI. The CDR3 loop is CASSPTPGTQYF. CDR3 nucleotides: TGTGCCAGCAGTCCTACGCCTGGGACCCAGTACTTC.

This clone came up once. The chain carries TRBV7-6 and TRBJ2-1, with a weak D call TRBD2 (6 bases). The V end was cut by 4 bases, the J end by 7 bases, with 26 bases between. CDR3 length: 18 amino acids. Looked up from germline, CDR1 is SGHVS and CDR2 is FNYEAQ. CDR3 in DNA: TGTGCCAGCAGCTCCCGCTATCGGGACTCTAGCCCATTAAATGAGCAGTTCTTC. It translates to CASSSRYRDSSPLNEQFF.

This chain uses TRBV6-6 with TRBJ2-4; D gene ambiguous. V was shortened by 5 bases and J by 0 bases, with 8 bases between the two germline ends. Germline V lookup: CDR1 MNHNY, CDR2 SVGAGI (reference sequence). The CDR3 consists of 14 residues. Here the CDR3 DNA reads TGTGCCAGCAGTGAGAAACTAGCCAAAAACATTCAGTACTTC. Translating gives CASSEKLAKNIQYF.

The V and J genes are TRBV30 and TRBJ2-5; D remains ambiguous. CDR3 size: 13 residues. Germline loops: CDR1 GTSNPN, CDR2 SVGIG (reference sequence). V was pared by 0 bases and J by 4 bases, with 9 bases between. The CDR3 DNA reads as TGTGCCTGGAGTGTACGAGGCGGAGAGACCCAGTACTTC. Translated, it gives CAWSVRGGETQYF.

This clone was recorded once. The chain couples TRBV28 to TRBJ2-6, with 10 bases that match TRBD1. J gave up 4 bases and V 2 bases, and 8 bases lay outside the gene matches. The CDR3 totals 18 residues. Germline V gene data show CDR1 as MDHEN and CDR2 as SYDVKM. In DNA form, the CDR3 reads TGTGCCAGCAGTTTAGATCGACAGGGGGCGCGGGGGGCCAACGTCCTGACTTTC. It is translated as CASSLDRQGARGANVLTF.

This clone showed up just once. The V and J genes are TRBV10-3 and TRBJ1-5; TRBD1 matches at 7 bases. Trimming took 10 bases from V and 7 from J; bases not matched to a gene: 10. The CDR3 is 13 amino acids. CDR1 is ENHRY and CDR2 is SYGVKD in the germline V gene. The CDR3 DNA follows: TGTGCCACGCAGGCCGACAGGGACCAGCCCCAGCATTTT. Protein sequence: CATQADRDQPQHF.

The chain carries TRBV28 and TRBJ1-2, with D perhaps TRBD1 (5 bases). The CDR3 length is 12 residues. V lost 1 base to trimming and J lost 7 bases, with 7 bases between them. The germline V gene has CDR1 MDHEN and CDR2 SYDVKM. CDR3 in DNA: TGTGCCAGCAGTTTATTTGACAGTGGCTACACCTTC. As protein: CASSLFDSGYTF.

This chain joins TRBV18 and TRBJ1-1; no reliable D call. This CDR3 spans 14 amino acids. Trimming shortened V by 6 bases and J by 3 bases, and 14 bases separated the two germline ends. Germline CDR1 and CDR2: KGHSH and LQKENI. Here the CDR3 DNA reads TGTGCCAGCTCCCTTTCCGAGGCGGACACTGAAGCTTTCTTT. This gives the protein CASSLSEADTEAFF.

The rearrangement links TRBV4-3 to TRBJ1-5; D is undetermined. CDR1 LGHNA and CDR2 YSLEER come from the germline V gene. CDR3 length equals 13 residues. V shed 2 bases and J shed 9 bases, with 11 bases lying between them. The CDR3 DNA reads TGCGCCAGCAGCCAAACAGAAGCACGGCCCCAGCATTTT. Amino acids: CASSQTEARPQHF.

In DNA form, the CDR3 reads TGTGCCAGCAGCCAAGCCGGGGGGCTAGGTGGCTACACCTTC. The encoded protein is CASSQAGGLGGYTF. This chain connects TRBV4-2 to TRBJ1-2; TRBD1 might be the D (6 bases). Germline loops: CDR1 LGHNA, CDR2 YNFKEQ. V was shortened by 1 base and J by 7 bases, with 13 bases between the two germline ends. The CDR3 extends over 14 amino acids.

The J gene is TRBJ2-4, the V gene TRBV2; 7 bases are shared with TRBD2. CDR1 is SNHLY, CDR2 FYNNEI, per germline. The CDR3 runs to 16 residues. With 3 bases clipped from V and 0 bases from J, the junction kept 5 bases outside the gene matches. CDR3 bases: TGTGCCAGCAGTGATCTAGCGGTAATAGCCAAAAACATTCAGTACTTC. Protein sequence: CASSDLAVIAKNIQYF.

This clone has just one count. V gene TRBV28 combines with J gene TRBJ1-5; TRBD1 matches 8 bases. This CDR3 spans 18 amino acids. Germline V gene lookup returns CDR1 MDHEN and CDR2 SYDVKM. The ends lost 5 bases at V and 3 bases at J; junction bases unmatched: 15. The CDR3 spells CASSIPGLQGGDNQPQHF. CDR3 nucleotides: TGTGCCAGCAGTATACCGGGACTACAGGGGGGGGACAATCAGCCCCAGCATTTT. The complete variable domain, with remaining parts taken from reference TRBV28 and TRBJ1-5, reads DVKVTQSSRYLVKRTGEKVFLECVQDMDHENMFWYRQDPGLGLRLIYFSYDVKMKEKGDIPEGYSVSREKKERFSLILESASTNQTSMYLCASSIPGLQGGDNQPQHFGDGTRLSIL.

This chain uses TRBV18 with TRBJ1-2, with TRBD1 matching over 7 bases. The CDR3 consists of 14 residues. V was clipped by 4 bases and J by 8 bases; unmatched bases: 10. Per the germline V gene, CDR1 is KGHSH and CDR2 is LQKENI. CDR3 sequence reads: CASSQGQERGGYTF. The CDR3 bases are TGTGCCAGCTCACAAGGACAGGAACGAGGGGGCTACACCTTC.

The V call is TRBV21-1, the J call TRBJ2-5; the table's D call of TRBD2 was not tested on the DNA. TRBV21-1 has pseudogene status. The length of the CDR3 is 16 residues. The CDR3 region has the DNA TGTGCCAGCCCAAGCACTTTACTAGCGTATAAAGAGACCCAGTACTTC. Its protein product is CASPSTLLAYKETQYF.

V is TRBV5-1 and J is TRBJ1-1; 8 bases are shared with TRBD1. V lost 1 base to trimming and J lost 2 bases; unmatched junction nucleotides: 4. The CDR3 covers 15 residues. Germline CDR1 reads SGHRS; CDR2 reads YFSETQ. The chain's CDR3 is CASSLSTGVNTEAFF. In nucleotides, the CDR3 is TGCGCCAGCAGCTTGTCGACAGGGGTCAACACTGAAGCTTTCTTT.

V and J are TRBV18 and TRBJ2-5; unclear D gene. With 0 bases removed from V and 0 bases from J, the gap between germline ends came to 8 bases. CDR3 length: 15 amino acids. Germline-derived CDR1 and CDR2 are KGHSH and LQKENI. As DNA, the CDR3 is TGTGCCAGCTCACCACCGGGCAGGAACCAAGAGACCCAGTACTTC. It codes for CASSPPGRNQETQYF.